This T cell receptor beta chain was sequenced for a study of blood T cells in healthy people across ages. Per germline, CDR1 MGHRA and CDR2 YSYEKL. CDR3 size: 14 residues. Whole-study results and caveats: Any conclusive comparison of naive versus antigen-experienced cells was prevented by using unsorted PBMCs.

To note about this clonotype: Its antigen is unknown. A read error may account for a junction end that differs from germline.

Next came a second PCR, run for about 6 to 12 cycles, which used a sample-barcoded 5' primer along with a J-beta primer mix. All cDNA molecules were each tagged by a template-switch adaptor with 12 random nucleotides. TCRdb ran MiXCR on the 5' RACE reads and lists one entry per CDR3 protein. The sample carries around 940,000 distinct CDR3 sequences, 45% to 60% recorded once. The sequence was obtained from an older woman in good health. The chain combines TRBV4-1 with TRBJ2-4, with D maybe TRBD2 (7 bases). Specimen: blood. CDR3 amino acids: CASSQPGGKNSQYF. CDR3 sequence (DNA): TGCGCCAGCAGCCAGCCGGGGGGCAAAAACAGTCAGTACTTC.